The rows below give T cell receptor beta chains drawn from one sample of a study of cytomegalovirus exposure and HLA in healthy donors. The data were produced by immunoSEQ multiplex PCR, yet TCRdb's version contains in-frame clones alone and is incomplete. The sample shows 75,000 to 95,000 clones, just under 70% of them seen only once. The sequencing sample was made of PBMCs. These receptors all come from a man aged 45-60 years in good health and CMV-seronegative. CDR3s include the opening cysteine and the closing phenylalanine or tryptophan. The D gene is left open where the match is weak. Size is omitted from some rows. Given values are once, few, many or a class for expanded clones.

J: TRBJ1-2
size: -
D: TRBD1
V: TRBV6-6
CDR3: CASSLTGQGALGYTF
DNA: TGTGCCAGCAGCTTGACGGGACAGGGGGCTTTAGGCTACACCTTC

J: TRBJ2-1
size: -
D: TRBD2
V: TRBV6-1
CDR3: CASSEVAGYNEQFF
DNA: TGTGCCAGCAGTGAGGTAGCGGGATACAATGAGCAGTTCTTC

J: TRBJ2-3
size: few
D: -
V: TRBV4-3
CDR3: CASSLETRADTQYF
DNA: TGCGCCAGCAGCCTCGAAACGAGGGCAGATACGCAGTATTTT

J: TRBJ1-5
size: once
D: TRBD1
V: TRBV5-8
CDR3: CASSPRQGGQPQHF
DNA: TGTGCCAGCAGCCCGCGACAGGGAGGCCAGCCCCAGCATTTT

J: TRBJ1-5
size: -
D: TRBD1
V: TRBV19
CDR3: CATRDRGDQPQHF
DNA: TGTGCCACTAGGGACAGGGGCGATCAGCCCCAGCATTTT

J: TRBJ2-7
size: once
D: -
V: TRBV27
CDR3: CASSLYDSSYEQYF
DNA: TGTGCCAGCAGTTTATATGACAGCTCCTACGAGCAGTACTTC

J: TRBJ2-7
size: -
D: -
V: TRBV5-1
CDR3: CASSWQAAGTYEQYF
DNA: TGCGCCAGCAGCTGGCAGGCTGCCGGCACCTACGAGCAGTACTTC

J: TRBJ1-2
size: -
D: -
V: TRBV18
CDR3: CASSSTGFLNYGYTF
DNA: TGTGCCAGCTCCTCAACAGGGTTTTTAAACTATGGCTACACCTTC

J: TRBJ1-6
size: -
D: TRBD1
V: TRBV7-8
CDR3: CASSLVGTGAPNSPLHF
DNA: TGTGCCAGCAGCTTAGTCGGGACAGGGGCCCCGAATTCACCCCTCCACTTT

J: TRBJ2-5
size: -
D: -
V: TRBV5-5
CDR3: CASSFQGETQYF
DNA: TGTGCCAGCAGCTTTCAGGGGGAGACCCAGTACTTC

J: TRBJ1-1
size: once
D: -
V: TRBV27
CDR3: CASSSQVNTEAFF
DNA: TGTGCCAGCAGTTCACAGGTAAACACTGAAGCTTTCTTT

J: TRBJ1-6
size: -
D: -
V: TRBV4-3
CDR3: CASSHLRGDDNSPLHF
DNA: TGCGCCAGCAGCCATCTTCGGGGGGACGATAATTCACCCCTCCACTTT

J: TRBJ1-1
size: -
D: -
V: TRBV5-4
CDR3: CASSLGGEAFEAFF
DNA: TGTGCCAGCAGCTTGGGGGGGGAGGCTTTTGAAGCTTTCTTT

J: TRBJ1-1
size: -
D: TRBD1
V: TRBV10-2
CDR3: CASYQTGTGGTEAFF
DNA: TGCGCCAGTTACCAGACAGGGACAGGGGGAACTGAAGCTTTCTTT

J: TRBJ2-2
size: -
D: -
V: TRBV7-2
CDR3: CASSSERTGELFF
DNA: TGTGCCAGCAGCTCAGAAAGAACCGGGGAGCTGTTTTTT

J: TRBJ2-5
size: -
D: TRBD2
V: TRBV15
CDR3: CATQLRGGRETQYF
DNA: TGTGCCACCCAACTTAGGGGAGGGAGAGAGACCCAGTACTTC

J: TRBJ1-2
size: -
D: TRBD1
V: TRBV6-5
CDR3: CASRGQARGGYTF
DNA: TGTGCCAGCAGGGGACAGGCTCGGGGTGGCTACACCTTC

J: TRBJ2-5
size: -
D: -
V: TRBV5-6
CDR3: CASSSSGETQYF
DNA: TGTGCCAGCAGCTCTTCAGGGGAGACCCAGTACTTC

J: TRBJ1-6
size: -
D: -
V: TRBV5-4
CDR3: CASSSQASPLHF
DNA: TGTGCCAGCAGCTCACAGGCGTCACCCCTCCACTTT

J: TRBJ2-3
size: -
D: TRBD2
V: TRBV7-3
CDR3: CASSALSGRSTDTQYF
DNA: TGTGCCAGCAGCGCGTTGAGCGGGAGGAGCACAGATACGCAGTATTTT

J: TRBJ2-2
size: -
D: TRBD1
V: TRBV19
CDR3: CASSPSWGTGRLSGELFF
DNA: TGTGCCAGTAGTCCCAGCTGGGGGACAGGGCGCCTGTCCGGGGAGCTGTTTTTT

J: TRBJ2-1
size: -
D: TRBD2
V: TRBV5-1
CDR3: CASSIREGSYNEQFF
DNA: TGCGCCAGCAGTATCCGGGAGGGCTCCTACAATGAGCAGTTCTTC

J: TRBJ1-4
size: -
D: -
V: TRBV28
CDR3: CATEKRGEKLFF
DNA: TGTGCCACGGAAAAAAGGGGTGAAAAACTGTTTTTT

J: TRBJ2-6
size: few
D: TRBD1
V: TRBV7-9
CDR3: CATKRGQEVNVLTF
DNA: TGTGCCACCAAAAGGGGACAGGAGGTCAACGTCCTGACTTTC

J: TRBJ2-6
size: -
D: -
V: TRBV5-8
CDR3: CASSLLGGGSGANVLTF
DNA: TGTGCCAGCAGCTTGCTGGGAGGGGGCTCTGGGGCCAACGTCCTGACTTTC

J: TRBJ2-5
size: -
D: -
V: TRBV7-3
CDR3: CASSLGSLETQYF
DNA: TGTGCCAGCAGCTTAGGTAGCTTGGAGACCCAGTACTTC

J: TRBJ2-5
size: -
D: TRBD2
V: TRBV30
CDR3: CAWSVAGGSPQYF
DNA: TGTGCCTGGAGTGTAGCGGGGGGTTCCCCCCAGTACTTC

J: TRBJ2-2
size: few
D: -
V: TRBV6-1
CDR3: CASGEHLSGELFF
DNA: TGTGCCAGCGGGGAGCACCTTTCCGGGGAGCTGTTTTTT

J: TRBJ1-5
size: few
D: -
V: TRBV27
CDR3: CASREGTYQPQHF
DNA: TGTGCCAGCAGAGAGGGCACCTATCAGCCCCAGCATTTT

J: TRBJ1-1
size: -
D: -
V: TRBV11-1
CDR3: CASSKDRLNTEAFF
DNA: TGTGCCAGCAGCAAGGACAGATTGAACACTGAAGCTTTCTTT

J: TRBJ1-5
size: -
D: -
V: TRBV4-2
CDR3: CASSQEGRDSQPQHF
DNA: TGTGCCAGCAGCCAAGAGGGCAGGGATAGTCAGCCCCAGCATTTT

J: TRBJ2-1
size: -
D: TRBD2
V: TRBV5-1
CDR3: CASSLVAGGSNEQFF
DNA: TGCGCCAGCAGCTTGGTAGCGGGGGGTTCCAATGAGCAGTTCTTC

J: TRBJ1-1
size: -
D: -
V: TRBV7-2
CDR3: CASSLIAGLNTEAFF
DNA: TGTGCCAGCAGCTTAATTGCAGGGCTTAACACTGAAGCTTTCTTT

J: TRBJ2-1
size: -
D: TRBD1
V: TRBV9
CDR3: CASSVAPQGAGNEQFF
DNA: TGTGCCAGCAGCGTAGCTCCCCAGGGGGCTGGCAATGAGCAGTTCTTC

J: TRBJ2-5
size: few
D: TRBD1
V: TRBV15
CDR3: CATSRDVTGGDQETQYF
DNA: TGTGCCACCAGCAGAGATGTGACAGGGGGAGATCAAGAGACCCAGTACTTC

J: TRBJ2-5
size: -
D: TRBD2
V: TRBV5-1
CDR3: CASSLGLPSGGETQYF
DNA: TGCGCCAGCAGCTTGGGGCTCCCCTCGGGGGGGGAGACCCAGTACTTC

J: TRBJ2-1
size: many
D: TRBD2
V: TRBV5-1
CDR3: CASSSSGVGSYNEQFF
DNA: TGCGCCAGCAGCTCTAGCGGGGTAGGGTCCTACAATGAGCAGTTCTTC

J: TRBJ2-2
size: -
D: -
V: TRBV5-1
CDR3: CASSLDSGNTGELFF
DNA: TGCGCCAGCAGCTTGGATAGCGGGAACACCGGGGAGCTGTTTTTT

J: TRBJ1-4
size: many
D: TRBD1
V: TRBV4-3
CDR3: CASSQGQGYNEKLFF
DNA: TGCGCCAGCAGCCAAGGACAGGGATATAATGAAAAACTGTTTTTT

J: TRBJ2-5
size: -
D: TRBD2
V: TRBV19
CDR3: CASSIGRGVEGQYF
DNA: TGTGCCAGTAGTATAGGACGGGGGGTCGAGGGCCAGTACTTC

J: TRBJ1-6
size: -
D: -
V: TRBV2
CDR3: CASSEGGSSYNSPLHF
DNA: TGTGCCAGCAGTGAGGGGGGAAGCTCCTATAATTCACCCCTCCACTTT

J: TRBJ2-6
size: -
D: -
V: TRBV4-2
CDR3: CASSQSSSGANVLTF
DNA: TGTGCCAGCAGCCAATCCAGTTCTGGGGCCAACGTCCTGACTTTC

J: TRBJ1-1
size: -
D: -
V: TRBV19
CDR3: CAKILGGRGDTEAFF
DNA: TGTGCCAAAATTTTGGGGGGGCGCGGGGACACTGAAGCTTTCTTT

J: TRBJ1-5
size: few
D: TRBD1
V: TRBV6-1
CDR3: CASTGQGDQPQHF
DNA: TGTGCCAGCACAGGACAGGGGGACCAGCCCCAGCATTTT

J: TRBJ1-6
size: few
D: -
V: TRBV12-2
CDR3: CASLLPPQEYRDNSPLHF
DNA: TGTGCAAGTCTCCTTCCTCCTCAGGAATATCGAGATAATTCACCCCTCCACTTT

J: TRBJ1-4
size: -
D: TRBD1
V: TRBV7-9
CDR3: CASSFGQGNEKLFF
DNA: TGTGCCAGCAGCTTTGGACAGGGCAATGAAAAACTGTTTTTT

J: TRBJ1-1
size: -
D: TRBD1
V: TRBV5-1
CDR3: CASAGQRTGEAFF
DNA: TGCGCCAGCGCGGGACAGCGAACAGGTGAAGCTTTCTTT

J: TRBJ1-2
size: -
D: -
V: TRBV5-1
CDR3: CASSLFPGLDYGYTF
DNA: TGCGCCAGCAGCTTGTTCCCAGGGTTAGACTATGGCTACACCTTC

J: TRBJ1-4
size: -
D: -
V: TRBV29-1
CDR3: CSVETEGSNPWEKLFF
DNA: TGCAGCGTTGAAACAGAGGGCTCAAACCCTTGGGAAAAACTGTTTTTT

J: TRBJ2-6
size: -
D: -
V: TRBV2
CDR3: CASSEDRAGANVLTF
DNA: TGTGCCAGCAGCGAAGACAGAGCTGGGGCCAACGTCCTGACTTTC

J: TRBJ1-1
size: once
D: -
V: TRBV18
CDR3: CASSEYRPEEAFF
DNA: TGTGCCAGCTCCGAGTACAGGCCGGAAGAAGCTTTCTTT